The clone carrying this TCR beta chain was seen a handful of times. Its specificity is not known. In the ViraFEST assay, antigen-specific CD4+ clonotypes were identified by expansion after peptide-pool stimulation. On day 10 of culture, CD4+ T cells were separated out. IL-2 medium was substituted for half the medium on days 3 and 7. This table comes from immunoSEQ multiplex PCR, and its TCRdb copy is limited to in-frame clones, with some not included. The table records tens of thousands of clones, around 70% of them present only once. The data belong to a study of vaccination effects on CD4 cells after COVID-19. Germline V gene data show CDR1 as MNHEY and CDR2 as SVGAGI. The CDR3 is made up of 13 amino acids. Trimming shortened V by 5 bases and J by 0 bases, and 5 bases separated the two germline ends.

This chain uses TRBV6-5 with TRBJ1-5; D unresolved. The sequenced sample was CD4+ T cells from PBMCs cultured with HCoV-229E spike peptides, obtained before COVID-19 vaccination. The sequence came from a human donor who received a COVID-19 vaccine. CDR3 bases: TGTGCCAGCAGTCTACTTAGCAATCAGCCCCAGCATTTT. This gives the protein CASSLLSNQPQHF.